This TCR beta chain was sequenced during a study of T cells expressing NK-cell markers. General study points: Several donors showed these clonotypes also leading the CD3+CD56-NKG2C+ fraction. For 6 or 7 donors, the dominant NKG2C+ clonotypes made up about 1.0-8% of their CD8+ T cells.

Of note for this clonotype: Its specificity is unknown.

CDR1 is SGHDT, CDR2 YYEEEE, per germline. The CDR3 spans 13 residues. UMI-tagged 5'RACE template switching yielded the TCR beta cDNA. TCRdb reprocessed the 5' RACE reads, with one entry per CDR3 protein and no DNA. The listing contains some 340,000 distinct CDR3 sequences. The sequence was obtained from a man aged 18-70 years in good health. This chain uses TRBV5-6 with TRBJ2-7; TCRdb's assignment of TRBD2 cannot be checked, as there is no DNA. The source material was blood T cells: a sorted CD56 or NKG2C T cell subset, CD4+ or CD8+ T cells, or bulk PBMC T cells (not recorded which). CDR3 protein: CASSRGGVGEQYF.